These 2 T cell receptor beta chains were all obtained from the same sample, sequenced in a study of early T cells in non-severe SARS-CoV-2 infection. TCRdb passed the 5' RACE reads through MiXCR, listing each CDR3 protein once. The repertoire holds tens of thousands of distinct CDR3 sequences, with about 4.3% as singletons. This specimen was whole blood, taken at baseline. These receptors were collected from an adult who was a healthcare worker with PCR-confirmed SARS-CoV-2 infection or an uninfected control (not recorded which).

This clonotype was counted ten times or more. This sequence joins TRBV7-2 and TRBJ1-5, with D unresolved. The CDR3 is made up of 14 amino acids. Trimming cost V 0 bases and J 7 bases, with 10 bases left between them. From germline, CDR1 is SGHTA and CDR2 FQGNSA. The CDR3 here is CASSLAGSGQPQHF. CDR3 nucleotides: TGTGCCAGCAGCTTAGCGGGCAGCGGACAGCCCCAGCATTTT. Supplemented by reference TRBV7-2 and TRBJ1-5, the full variable domain reads GAGVSQSPSNKVTEKGKDVELRCDPISGHTALYWYRQSLGQGLEFLIYFQGNSAPDKSGLPSDRFSAERTGGSVSTLTIQRTQQEDSAVYLCASSLAGSGQPQHFGDGTRLSIL.

This clonotype was seen at least ten times. The genes are TRBV5-1 and TRBJ2-5; a possible D gene is TRBD1 (6 bases). The length of the CDR3 is 14 residues. Trimming took 1 base from V and 6 from J, leaving 13 bases between them. Germline-derived CDR1 and CDR2 are SGHRS and YFSETQ. The CDR3 DNA is TGCGCCAGCAGCTTGAGGCAGGGGTCGAAGACCCAGTACTTC. Translation: CASSLRQGSKTQYF.